Shown below are 14 T cell receptor beta chains from a single sample sequenced in a study of T cell repertoires in cytomegalovirus infection. No antigens are known for them. Via MiXCR, TCRdb re-called the reads, giving one row per CDR3 protein. The sample has 900,000 to 950,000 distinct CDR3 sequences, less than 35% seen once; the top ten hold about 14%. The specimen comprised cultured CD8+ T cells from PBMCs, sampled from culture after CMV antigen stimulation. These receptors were obtained from a human donor in good health (CMV status not recorded). Some clones in this sample may be carry-over from other donors' samples.

In its sample, this clonotype was seen a few times. J is TRBJ2-5 and V is TRBV15; D is unresolved. Trimming removed 1 base at V and 4 bases at J, with 1 base between. The CDR3 spans 11 residues. Germline V gene lookup returns CDR1 LNHNV and CDR2 YYDKDF (reference sequence). The CDR3 sequence is CATSRGETQYF. DNA of the CDR3: TGTGCCACCAGCAGAGGAGAGACCCAGTACTTC.

This clonotype was recorded many times. The V call is TRBV7-2, the J call TRBJ2-6; no clear D gene. V was cut by 7 bases and J by 3 bases, with 4 bases left in between. Germline values: CDR1 SGHTA, CDR2 FQGNSA. CDR3 size: 12 residues. The CDR3 spells CASKFGANVLTF. CDR3 DNA: TGTGCCAGCAAATTTGGGGCCAACGTCCTGACTTTC.

J is TRBJ2-2 and V is TRBV12-3 or TRBV12-4; 8 positions match TRBD1. CDR3 length: 16 residues. The trim removed 6 bases at V and 5 bases at J, leaving 11 bases unmatched. CDR3 DNA: TGTGCCAGCAGCTCCCAGGCAGGGGGCCGGACCGGGGAGCTGTTTTTT. Its protein is CASSSQAGGRTGELFF.

The chain recombines TRBV10-2 with TRBJ2-1, with D possibly TRBD2 on 5 matching bases. CDR3 length equals 11 residues. Germline V lookup: CDR1 WSHSY, CDR2 SAAADI. Trimming removed 6 bases at V and 10 bases at J, with 10 bases between. The CDR3 region has the DNA TGCGCCAGCAGAGAGGGAAGGGAGCAGTTCTTC. It encodes CASREGREQFF.

This clonotype was detected a few times. The CDR3 reads CASRGDMGHNEKLFF. CDR3 DNA: TGTGCCAGCAGGGGGGATATGGGACATAATGAAAAACTGTTTTTT. The gene calls are TRBV2 and TRBJ1-4, with D perhaps TRBD1 (6 bases). The CDR3 is 15 residues long. The V gene's germline CDR1 is SNHLY and CDR2 FYNNEI. The V end was cut by 6 bases, the J end by 4 bases, with 15 bases between.

This clonotype has at least ten counts. The CDR3 DNA reads as TGTGCCAGCAGTGAAGGGGGGATGAACACTGAAGCTTTCTTT. Its protein is CASSEGGMNTEAFF. The genes are TRBV6-1 and TRBJ1-1; a weak D match, TRBD1 (5 bases). The CDR3 covers 14 residues. V was trimmed by 1 base and J by 0 bases, leaving 6 bases between them. CDR1 MNHNS and CDR2 SASEGT come from the germline V gene.

The V gene is TRBV7-6, the J gene TRBJ1-2; TRBD1 matches 9 bases. Losses at the gene ends were 6 bases for V and 4 bases for J; bases not matched to a gene: 9. This CDR3 has 15 amino acids. Germline values: CDR1 SGHVS, CDR2 FNYEAQ. In nucleotides, the CDR3 is TGTGCCAGCAGTCGGACAGGGGAAGTGAGCTATGGCTACACCTTC. Its translation is CASSRTGEVSYGYTF.

The chain employs TRBV5-4 and TRBJ2-3; D is unresolved. V was trimmed by 4 bases and J by 2 bases, leaving 11 bases between them. This CDR3 is built from 14 residues. Germline values: CDR1 SGHNT, CDR2 YYREEE (reference sequence). The DNA of the CDR3 is TGTGCCAGCAGCCTAGGACGCGCCACAGATACGCAGTATTTT. It specifies CASSLGRATDTQYF.

This sequence joins TRBV7-3 and TRBJ2-1; TRBD2 agrees at 10 bases. The CDR3 is 16 amino acids. V lost 5 bases, J lost 1 base, and 5 bases stayed unmatched. CDR1 and CDR2 from the germline V gene are SGHTA and FQGTGA. DNA for the CDR3: TGTGCCAGCAGCCCTAGCGGGGGCCATTCCTACAATGAGCAGTTCTTC. This translates into CASSPSGGHSYNEQFF.

V gene TRBV7-9 combines with J gene TRBJ2-6; D ambiguous. Germline V gene lookup returns CDR1 SEHNR and CDR2 FQNEAQ (reference sequence). The CDR3 is made up of 16 amino acids. The V and J ends lost 4 bases and 4 bases respectively, with 14 bases between them. The CDR3 here is CASSSTGGTGANVLTF. CDR3 in DNA: TGTGCCAGCAGCTCCACGGGTGGAACCGGGGCCAACGTCCTGACTTTC. The full variable domain, with the rest looked up from reference TRBV7-9 and TRBJ2-6, is DTGVSQNPRHKITKRGQNVTFRCDPISEHNRLYWYRQTLGQGPEFLTYFQNEAQLEKSRLLSDRFSAERPKGSFSTLEIQRTEQGDSAMYLCASSSTGGTGANVLTFGAGSRLTVL.

This clonotype was detected a few times. Here the CDR3 reads CASSDSGGGTQYF. CDR3 DNA sequence: TGTGCCAGCAGTGATAGCGGGGGAGGGACCCAGTACTTC. This chain connects TRBV12-3 or TRBV12-4 to TRBJ2-5; 9 nucleotides agree with TRBD2. The CDR3 consists of 13 residues. Unmatched junction bases numbered 5, after V lost 5 bases and J lost 7 bases.

V usage is TRBV5-1 and J usage is TRBJ1-1; D is unresolved. The CDR3 extends over 15 amino acids. Trimming removed 0 bases at V and 5 bases at J, with 14 bases between. Germline V gives CDR1 SGHRS, CDR2 YFSETQ. The CDR3 region has the DNA TGCGCCAGCAGCTTGGACCCTCGGTCAATGACTGAAGCTTTCTTT. It specifies CASSLDPRSMTEAFF.

This clonotype appeared a few times. The V gene is TRBV6-2 or TRBV6-3, the J gene TRBJ2-7, with a weak D call TRBD2 (6 bases). The CDR3 loop spans 12 amino acids. The V and J ends lost 6 bases and 5 bases respectively, with 11 bases between them. Germline V CDR1 and CDR2: MNHEY, SVGEGT. The DNA for the CDR3 is TGTGCCAGCAGCTCCGGGACTCACGAGCAGTACGTC. Translated: CASSSGTHEQYV.

This clonotype was observed a handful of times. This rearrangement joins TRBV2 to TRBJ2-5; D gene uncertain. The germline CDR1 and CDR2 sequences are SNHLY and FYNNEI. Trimming took 7 bases from V and 0 from J, leaving 15 bases between them. The CDR3 spans 15 residues. Written as DNA, the CDR3 is TGTGCCAGCAACGACGAGGTTGGGAACCAAGAGACCCAGTACTTC. The encoded protein is CASNDEVGNQETQYF. Based on the CDR3 plus reference TRBV2 and TRBJ2-5, the full variable domain is EPEVTQTPSHQVTQMGQEVILRCVPISNHLYFYWYRQILGQKVEFLVSFYNNEISEKSEIFDDQFSVERPDGSNFTLKIRSTKLEDSAMYFCASNDEVGNQETQYFGPGTRLLVL.